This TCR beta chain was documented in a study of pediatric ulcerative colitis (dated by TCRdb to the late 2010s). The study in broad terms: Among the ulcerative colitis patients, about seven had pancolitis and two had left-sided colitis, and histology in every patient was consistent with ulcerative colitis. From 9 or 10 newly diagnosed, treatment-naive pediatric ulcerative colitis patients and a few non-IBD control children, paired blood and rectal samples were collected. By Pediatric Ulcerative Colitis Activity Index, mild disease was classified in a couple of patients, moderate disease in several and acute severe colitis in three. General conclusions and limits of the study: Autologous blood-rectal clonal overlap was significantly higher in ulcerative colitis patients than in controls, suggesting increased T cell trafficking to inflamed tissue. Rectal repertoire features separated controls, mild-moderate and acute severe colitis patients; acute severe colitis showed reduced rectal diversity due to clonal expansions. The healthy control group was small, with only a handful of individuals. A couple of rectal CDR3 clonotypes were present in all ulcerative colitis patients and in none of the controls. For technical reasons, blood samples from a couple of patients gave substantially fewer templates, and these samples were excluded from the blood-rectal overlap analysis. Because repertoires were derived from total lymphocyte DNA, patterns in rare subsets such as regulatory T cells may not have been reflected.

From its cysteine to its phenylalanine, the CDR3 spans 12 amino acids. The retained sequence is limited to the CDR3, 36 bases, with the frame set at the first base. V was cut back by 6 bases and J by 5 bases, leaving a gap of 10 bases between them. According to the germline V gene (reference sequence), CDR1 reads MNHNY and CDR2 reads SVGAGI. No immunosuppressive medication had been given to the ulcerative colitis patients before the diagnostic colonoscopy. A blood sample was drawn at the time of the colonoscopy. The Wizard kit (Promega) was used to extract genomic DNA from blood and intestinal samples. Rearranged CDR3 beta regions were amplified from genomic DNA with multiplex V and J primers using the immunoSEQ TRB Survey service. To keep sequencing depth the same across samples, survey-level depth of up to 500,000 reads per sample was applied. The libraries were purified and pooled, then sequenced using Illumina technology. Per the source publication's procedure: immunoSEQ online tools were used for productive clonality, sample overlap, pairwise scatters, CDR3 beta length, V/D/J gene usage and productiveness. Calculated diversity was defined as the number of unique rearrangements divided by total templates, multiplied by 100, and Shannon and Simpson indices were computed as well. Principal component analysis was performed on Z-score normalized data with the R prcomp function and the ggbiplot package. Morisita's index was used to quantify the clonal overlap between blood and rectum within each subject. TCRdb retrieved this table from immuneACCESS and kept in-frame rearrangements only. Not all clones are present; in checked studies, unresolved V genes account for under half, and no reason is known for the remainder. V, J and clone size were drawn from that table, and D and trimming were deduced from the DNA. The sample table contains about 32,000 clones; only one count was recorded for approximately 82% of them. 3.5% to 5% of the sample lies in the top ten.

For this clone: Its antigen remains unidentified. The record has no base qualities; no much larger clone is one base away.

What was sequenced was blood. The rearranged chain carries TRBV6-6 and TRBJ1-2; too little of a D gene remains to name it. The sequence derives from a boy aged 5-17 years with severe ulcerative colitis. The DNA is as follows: TGTGCCAGCAGATTCGGGGATTATGGCTACACCTTC. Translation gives CASRFGDYGYTF.